The 5 T cell receptor beta chains given below trace back to one sample, sequenced in a study of radiation and T cells in renal cell carcinoma. The sample's time point: blood 4 weeks post-SBRT, at nephrectomy. Treatment specified: 15 Gy SBRT to primary tumor, nephrectomy 4 weeks later. The data were produced by immunoSEQ multiplex PCR, yet TCRdb's version contains in-frame clones alone and is incomplete. This table has about 77,000 clones, approximately 87% appearing once. This sample comprised blood, obtained from a patient whose treatment included radiotherapy and nephrectomy. Source of these receptors: a woman aged 55-70 years with renal cell carcinoma.

The V call is TRBV11-3, the J call TRBJ2-5; D might be TRBD2 (5 bases). The germline V gene has CDR1 SGHNT and CDR2 YENEEA. The ends were cut back, 5 bases at V and 0 bases at J, with 7 bases in the middle. The CDR3 is made up of 13 amino acids. The CDR3 coding sequence is TGTGCCAGCAGCACGCGGGACCAAGAGACCCAGTACTTC. Translation gives CASSTRDQETQYF. The full variable domain, with the rest looked up from reference TRBV11-3 and TRBJ2-5, is EAGVVQSPRYKIIEKKQPVAFWCNPISGHNTLYWYLQNLGQGPELLIRYENEEAVDDSQLPKDRFSAERLKGVDSTLKIQPAELGDSAVYLCASSTRDQETQYFGPGTRLLVL.

The chain combines TRBV11-2 with TRBJ2-3, with TRBD1 as a possible D gene (5 bases). CDR3 length: 14 amino acids. Germline V gives CDR1 SGHAT, CDR2 FQNNGV. V shed 7 bases and J shed 4 bases, with 15 bases lying between them. The CDR3: CASTHEIGADTQYF. CDR3 in DNA: TGTGCCAGCACTCATGAGATAGGGGCAGATACGCAGTATTTT.

The rearrangement uses TRBV6-5 and TRBJ1-5; TRBD1 agrees at 10 bases. There are 15 residues in the CDR3. The junction had 2 bases not matched to a gene; V was cut back by 6 bases and J by 0 bases. CDR1 and CDR2 from the germline V gene are MNHEY and SVGAGI. CDR3 DNA sequence: TGTGCCAGCAGGAGGGACAGGGGTAGCAATCAGCCCCAGCATTTT. It yields the protein CASRRDRGSNQPQHF.

This clone turned up a few times. In DNA form, the CDR3 reads TGTGCCAGCAGCCTAGACAATCAGCCCCAGCATTTT. Translated, it gives CASSLDNQPQHF. The chain is built from TRBV4-2 and TRBJ1-5; D gene uncertain. This CDR3 contains 12 residues. Germline V gives CDR1 LGHNA, CDR2 YNFKEQ. The germline V and J ends were trimmed by 4 bases and 3 bases, with 4 bases remaining between them.

This chain uses TRBV11-2 with TRBJ2-1, with 14 bases that match TRBD2. The CDR3 runs to 16 residues. Per the germline V gene, CDR1 is SGHAT and CDR2 is FQNNGV. V gave up 5 bases and J gave up 2 bases; unmatched junction bases: 2. The DNA of the CDR3 is TGTGCCAGCAGCGGGGGACTAGCGGGAGCCTACAATGAGCAGTTCTTC. Protein product: CASSGGLAGAYNEQFF.